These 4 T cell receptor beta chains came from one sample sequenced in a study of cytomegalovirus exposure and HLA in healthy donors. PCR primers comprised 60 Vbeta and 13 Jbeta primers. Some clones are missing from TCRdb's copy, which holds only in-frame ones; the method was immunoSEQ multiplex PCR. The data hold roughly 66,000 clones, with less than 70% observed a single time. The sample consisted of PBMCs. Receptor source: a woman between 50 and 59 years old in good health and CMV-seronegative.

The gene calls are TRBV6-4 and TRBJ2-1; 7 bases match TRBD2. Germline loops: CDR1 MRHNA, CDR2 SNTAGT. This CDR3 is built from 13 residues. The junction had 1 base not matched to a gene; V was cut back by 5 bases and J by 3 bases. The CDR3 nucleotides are TGTGCCAGCAGTAGCGGGAACTACAATGAGCAGTTCTTC. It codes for CASSSGNYNEQFF.

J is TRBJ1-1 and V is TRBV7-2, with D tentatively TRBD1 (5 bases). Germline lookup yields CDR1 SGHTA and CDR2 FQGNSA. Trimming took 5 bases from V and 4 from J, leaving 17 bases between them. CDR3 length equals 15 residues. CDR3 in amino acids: CASSRAGRGSTEAFF. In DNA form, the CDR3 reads TGTGCCAGCAGCCGCGCGGGACGAGGGAGCACTGAAGCTTTCTTT. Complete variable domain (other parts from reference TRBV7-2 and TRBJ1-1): GAGVSQSPSNKVTEKGKDVELRCDPISGHTALYWYRQSLGQGLEFLIYFQGNSAPDKSGLPSDRFSAERTGGSVSTLTIQRTQQEDSAVYLCASSRAGRGSTEAFFGQGTRLTVV.

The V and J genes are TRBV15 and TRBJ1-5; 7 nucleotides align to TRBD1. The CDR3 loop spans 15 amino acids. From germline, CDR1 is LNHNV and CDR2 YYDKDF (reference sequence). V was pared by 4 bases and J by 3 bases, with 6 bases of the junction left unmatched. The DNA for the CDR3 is TGTGCCACCAGCAAATTTACAGGGGACAATCAGCCCCAGCATTTT. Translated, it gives CATSKFTGDNQPQHF.

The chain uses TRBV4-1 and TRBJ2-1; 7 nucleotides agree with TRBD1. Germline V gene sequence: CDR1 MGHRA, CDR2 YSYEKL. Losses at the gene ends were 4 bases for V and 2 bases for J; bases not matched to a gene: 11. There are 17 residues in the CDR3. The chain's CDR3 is CASSRSPGQSTYNEQFF. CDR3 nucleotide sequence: TGCGCCAGCAGCCGATCACCGGGACAGAGTACCTACAATGAGCAGTTCTTC.